Sequencing of this T cell receptor beta chain was carried out in a study of blood T cell repertoires in COVID-19. In the study overall: Collection of acute and convalescent COVID-19 samples took place in the United States, Italy and Spain. Nucleic acid was either cDNA or gDNA, and it came from T cells, B-cell-depleted T cells, or PBMCs.

The Seattle site enrolled patients during active infection and followed them longitudinally. As handled by the study authors: Amplification of reference gene primers was used by the study to estimate nucleated cell counts. Only in-frame clones appear in the TCRdb table, and some are missing; sequencing was by immunoSEQ multiplex PCR. V and J calls and clone size are those listed in that table; D and trimming were worked out from the DNA. The sample carries around 58,000 clones, 88% recorded once. Material: peripheral blood. The receptor's source is a woman aged 60-75 years with COVID-19, enrolled during active disease.

CDR3 nucleotides: TGCGCCAGCAGCCAAGATTGGTCGACTAGCGGGACAGATACGCAGTATTTT. As protein: CASSQDWSTSGTDTQYF. The V and J genes are TRBV4-3 and TRBJ2-3; TRBD2 agrees at 10 bases. This CDR3 has 17 amino acids. The J segment lost 3 bases and the V segment lost 0 bases, leaving 6 bases of the junction unmatched. Germline loops: CDR1 LGHNA, CDR2 YSLEER.